Each of the 18 T cell receptor beta chains below was sequenced from the same sample in a study of OX40 agonist ivuxolimab in advanced cancers. The method was immunoSEQ multiplex PCR; TCRdb's version includes in-frame clones alone and lacks a portion of them. The profile covers about 50,000 clones, with about 91% appearing a single time and over 4.5% taken by the ten largest. The input for sequencing was CD4+ or CD8+ T cells sorted from blood, taken in a trial of the OX40 agonist ivuxolimab. Receptors originate from an adult with an advanced solid tumor such as melanoma, head and neck, liver or kidney cancer.

The rearrangement links TRBV19 to TRBJ1-2, with D unresolved. V was cut by 7 bases and J by 4 bases, with 19 bases left in between. Germline CDR1 and CDR2: LNHDA and SQIVND (reference sequence). The CDR3 has 15 residues. CDR3 nucleotide sequence: TGTGCCAGTACCCCGCTCGGAGGGTTCCTCTATGGCTACACCTTC. This gives the protein CASTPLGGFLYGYTF.

This rearrangement joins TRBV27 to TRBJ2-3; D might be TRBD1 or TRBD2, each matching 5 bases. From germline, CDR1 is MNHEY and CDR2 SMNVEV (reference sequence). Trimming cost V 3 bases and J 11 bases, with 18 bases left between them. The CDR3 length is 14 residues. CDR3 protein: CASSFLGTTGEQYF. In DNA form, the CDR3 reads TGTGCCAGCAGTTTCCTCGGGACGACCGGGGAGCAGTATTTT.

CDR3 loop: CSAMTGNTEAFF. The CDR3 DNA is TGCAGCGCCATGACGGGGAACACTGAAGCTTTCTTT. The chain is built from TRBV29-1 and TRBJ1-1; D gene uncertain. Germline V gives CDR1 SQVTM, CDR2 ANQGSEA. V was cut by 7 bases and J by 1 base, with 10 bases left in between. This CDR3 has 12 residues.

This clone appeared a single time. This chain joins TRBV4-1 and TRBJ2-3; D may be TRBD1 or TRBD2 (5 bases each). The V and J ends lost 6 bases and 9 bases respectively, with 19 bases between them. Germline V gives CDR1 MGHRA, CDR2 YSYEKL. The length of the CDR3 is 14 residues. The CDR3 reads CASRGVARERTQYF. The CDR3 bases are TGCGCCAGCAGAGGGGTAGCAAGGGAGAGGACGCAGTATTTT.

The rearrangement uses TRBV11-2 and TRBJ2-6; no definite D call. CDR1 and CDR2 (germline): SGHAT, FQNNGV. V was trimmed by 5 bases and J by 0 bases, leaving 14 bases between them. The CDR3 is 17 amino acids. The DNA for the CDR3 is TGTGCCAGCAGCCCCTGGACCGACACCTCTGGGGCCAACGTCCTGACTTTC. It yields the protein CASSPWTDTSGANVLTF.

The rearrangement uses TRBV4-3 and TRBJ1-1; D possibly corresponds to TRBD1 (6 bases). Germline assignment: CDR1 LGHNA and CDR2 YSLEER. The CDR3 totals 18 residues. With 0 bases removed from V and 0 bases from J, the gap between germline ends came to 17 bases. In DNA, the CDR3 is TGCGCCAGCAGCCAAGAGTATTTTTCTGGGGGCCTGAACACTGAAGCTTTCTTT. It specifies CASSQEYFSGGLNTEAFF.

The chain carries TRBV5-6 and TRBJ1-1, with D tentatively TRBD1 (5 bases). Looked up from germline, CDR1 is SGHDT and CDR2 is YYEEEE. The CDR3 covers 11 residues. The germline V and J ends were trimmed by 3 bases and 7 bases, with 7 bases remaining between them. The CDR3 DNA is TGTGCCAGCAGCTCGACAGTTGAAGCTTTCTTT. Its translation is CASSSTVEAFF.

This chain joins TRBV11-2 and TRBJ1-3; unclear D gene. CDR1 is SGHAT and CDR2 is FQNNGV in the germline V gene. This CDR3 has 13 residues. Trimming pared 6 bases from V and 3 bases from J, leaving 9 bases between. The chain's CDR3 is CASSQEFGNTIYF. As DNA, the CDR3 is TGTGCCAGCAGTCAAGAATTTGGAAACACCATATATTTT.

The chain carries TRBV5-6 and TRBJ2-7, with 7 positions matching TRBD1. The CDR3 consists of 15 residues. Germline V gene data show CDR1 as SGHDT and CDR2 as YYEEEE. Trimming cost V 4 bases and J 2 bases; bases outside gene matches: 9. The chain's CDR3 is CASSRSPDRAYEQYV. DNA for the CDR3: TGTGCCAGCAGCCGCTCCCCCGACAGGGCCTACGAGCAGTACGTC.

V and J are TRBV7-6 and TRBJ2-2; 10 bases are a match to TRBD2. The CDR3 length is 18 residues. J was trimmed by 6 bases and V by 1 base; bases with no gene match: 11. From germline, CDR1 is SGHVS and CDR2 FNYEAQ. For the CDR3, the DNA is TGTGCCAGCAGCTTAGAAGTGGCGGAACTAGCGGGATCCGGGGAGCTGTTTTTT. Its translation is CASSLEVAELAGSGELFF.

This clone was recorded only once. The chain employs TRBV10-1 and TRBJ2-3; D possibly corresponds to TRBD2 (6 bases). The CDR3 consists of 11 residues. Trimming pared 5 bases from V and 9 bases from J, leaving 9 bases between. From germline, CDR1 is WNHNN and CDR2 SYGVQD (reference sequence). For the CDR3, the DNA is TGCGCCAGCAGTCCTGGGGGGACGCAGTATTTT. Its translation is CASSPGGTQYF.

The V call is TRBV19, the J call TRBJ2-1, with D uncertain. The germline gives CDR1 LNHDA, CDR2 SQIVND (reference sequence). This CDR3 spans 14 amino acids. V lost 8 bases, J lost 1 base, and 12 bases lay in between. CDR3 nucleotide sequence: TGTGCCAGTTCGTTCGCGGAGTCCTACAATGAGCAGTTCTTC. It translates to CASSFAESYNEQFF.

V and J are TRBV27 and TRBJ2-2, with 7 bases lining up with TRBD1. V lost 2 bases, J lost 2 bases, and 2 bases stayed unmatched. The germline gives CDR1 MNHEY, CDR2 SMNVEV (reference sequence). This CDR3 comprises 15 residues. The DNA for the CDR3 is TGTGCCAGCAGTTTAGGGACAGTAAACACCGGGGAGCTGTTTTTT. It codes for CASSLGTVNTGELFF.

The chain couples TRBV5-1 to TRBJ1-3; D is ambiguous. Between the trimmed V and J ends, which lost 0 bases and 4 bases, there was a span of 11 bases. There are 15 residues in the CDR3. CDR1 SGHRS and CDR2 YFSETQ come from the germline V gene. CDR3 bases: TGCGCCAGCAGCTTGGATCTAGGGTTAGGAAACACCATATATTTT. Residues: CASSLDLGLGNTIYF.

This chain connects TRBV9 to TRBJ2-1; TRBD2 matches at 9 bases. The ends lost 0 bases at V and 0 bases at J; junction bases unmatched: 4. The germline gives CDR1 SGDLS, CDR2 YYNGEE. The CDR3 covers 17 residues. DNA of the CDR3: TGTGCCAGCAGCGTAGTGGGTAGCGGGAGCTCCTACAATGAGCAGTTCTTC. Translated, it gives CASSVVGSGSSYNEQFF.

The chain combines TRBV6-1 with TRBJ1-2; D unclear. Trimming removed 7 bases from V and 6 bases from J, with 12 bases in between. The CDR3 is 12 amino acids. Germline V gene lookup returns CDR1 MNHNS and CDR2 SASEGT. The CDR3 reads CASTTLVDGYTF. DNA of the CDR3: TGTGCCAGCACCACCTTGGTTGATGGCTACACCTTC.

The V call is TRBV4-1, the J call TRBJ1-4; D is perhaps TRBD1 (6 bases). This CDR3 comprises 15 residues. Germline CDR1 is MGHRA and CDR2 is YSYEKL. V lost 0 bases and J 7 bases, leaving 12 bases between the germline ends. CDR3: CASSQDPGAGEKLFF. The CDR3 DNA follows: TGCGCCAGCAGCCAAGATCCGGGGGCGGGTGAAAAACTGTTTTTT.

V and J are TRBV4-2 and TRBJ1-1, with 7 bases matching TRBD1. V trimming: 0 bases; J trimming: 4 bases; junction bases outside the gene matches: 5. From germline, CDR1 is LGHNA and CDR2 YNFKEQ. The CDR3 consists of 15 residues. CDR3 coding DNA: TGTGCCAGCAGCCAAGAGACAGGGAGGGGCACTGAAGCTTTCTTT. Amino acid sequence: CASSQETGRGTEAFF.